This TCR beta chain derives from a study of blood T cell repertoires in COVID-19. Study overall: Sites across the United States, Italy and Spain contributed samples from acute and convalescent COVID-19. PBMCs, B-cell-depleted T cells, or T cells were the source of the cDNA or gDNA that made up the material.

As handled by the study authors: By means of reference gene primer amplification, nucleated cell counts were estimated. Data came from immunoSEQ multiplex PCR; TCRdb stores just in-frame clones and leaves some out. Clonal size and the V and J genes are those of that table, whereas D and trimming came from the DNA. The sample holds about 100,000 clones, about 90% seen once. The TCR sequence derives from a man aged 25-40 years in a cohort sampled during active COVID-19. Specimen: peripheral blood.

The CDR3 region has the DNA TGTGCCAGCAGCTTAAAGGGGGTCTATGGCTACACCTTC. Translation gives CASSLKGVYGYTF. The chain recombines TRBV11-2 with TRBJ1-2; the D gene is possibly TRBD1 (6 bases). The V end was cut by 2 bases, the J end by 4 bases, with 8 bases between. The CDR3 runs to 13 residues. Germline lookup yields CDR1 SGHAT and CDR2 FQNNGV. Supplemented by reference TRBV11-2 and TRBJ1-2, the full variable domain reads EAGVAQSPRYKIIEKRQSVAFWCNPISGHATLYWYQQILGQGPKLLIQFQNNGVVDDSQLPKDRFSAERLKGVDSTLKIQPAKLEDSAVYLCASSLKGVYGYTFGSGTRLTVV.